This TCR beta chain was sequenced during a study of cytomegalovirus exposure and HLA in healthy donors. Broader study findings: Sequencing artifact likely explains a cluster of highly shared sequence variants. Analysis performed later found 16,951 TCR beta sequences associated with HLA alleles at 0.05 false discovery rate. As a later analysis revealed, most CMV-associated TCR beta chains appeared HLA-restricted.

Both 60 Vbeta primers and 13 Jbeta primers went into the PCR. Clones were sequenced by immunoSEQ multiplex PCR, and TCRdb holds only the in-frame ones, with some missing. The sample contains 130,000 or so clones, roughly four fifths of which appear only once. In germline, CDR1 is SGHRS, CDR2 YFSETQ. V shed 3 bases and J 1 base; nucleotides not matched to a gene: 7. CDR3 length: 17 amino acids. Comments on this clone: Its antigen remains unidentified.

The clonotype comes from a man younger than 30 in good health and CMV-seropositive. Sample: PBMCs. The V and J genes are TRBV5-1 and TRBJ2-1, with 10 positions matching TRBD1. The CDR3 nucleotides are TGCGCCAGCAGCTCCCGACAGGGGGCACGGTCCTACAATGAGCAGTTCTTC. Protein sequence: CASSSRQGARSYNEQFF.